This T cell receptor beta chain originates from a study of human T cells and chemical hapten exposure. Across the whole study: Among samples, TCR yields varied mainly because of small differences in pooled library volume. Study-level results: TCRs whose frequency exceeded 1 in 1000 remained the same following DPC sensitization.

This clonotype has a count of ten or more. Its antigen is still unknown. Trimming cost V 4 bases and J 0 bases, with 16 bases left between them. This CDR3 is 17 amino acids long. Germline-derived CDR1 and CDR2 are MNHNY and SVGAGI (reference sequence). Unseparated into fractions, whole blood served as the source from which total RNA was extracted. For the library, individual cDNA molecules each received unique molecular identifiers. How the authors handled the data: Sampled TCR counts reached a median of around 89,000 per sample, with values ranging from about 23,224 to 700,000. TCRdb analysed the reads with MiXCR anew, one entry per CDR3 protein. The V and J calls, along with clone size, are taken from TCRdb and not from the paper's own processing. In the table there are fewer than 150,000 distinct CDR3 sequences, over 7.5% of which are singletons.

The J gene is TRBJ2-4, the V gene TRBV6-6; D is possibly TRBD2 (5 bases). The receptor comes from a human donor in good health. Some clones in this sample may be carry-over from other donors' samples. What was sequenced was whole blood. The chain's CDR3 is CASSSGRGRLAKNIQYF. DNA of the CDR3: TGTGCCAGCAGTTCTGGGAGAGGTCGCCTAGCCAAAAACATTCAGTACTTC.